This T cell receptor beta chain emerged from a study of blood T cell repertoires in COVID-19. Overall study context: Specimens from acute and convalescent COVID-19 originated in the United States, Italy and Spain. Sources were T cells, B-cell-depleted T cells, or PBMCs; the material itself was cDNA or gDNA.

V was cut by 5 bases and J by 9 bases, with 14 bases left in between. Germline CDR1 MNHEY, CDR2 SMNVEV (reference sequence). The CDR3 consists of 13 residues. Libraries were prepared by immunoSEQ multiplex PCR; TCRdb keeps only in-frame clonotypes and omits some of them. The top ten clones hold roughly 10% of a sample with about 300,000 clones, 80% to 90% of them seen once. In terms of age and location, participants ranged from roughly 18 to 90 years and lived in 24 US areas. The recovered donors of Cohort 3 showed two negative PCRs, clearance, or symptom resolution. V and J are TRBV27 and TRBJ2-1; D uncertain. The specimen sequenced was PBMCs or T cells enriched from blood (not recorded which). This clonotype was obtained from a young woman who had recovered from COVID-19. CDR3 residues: CASSPIVRFEQFF. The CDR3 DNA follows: TGTGCCAGCAGTCCAATCGTACGGTTTGAGCAGTTCTTC.